This T cell receptor (beta chain) was retrieved from a study of identical twins. The CDR3 is 15 residues long. The V gene's germline CDR1 is MNHNS and CDR2 SASEGT. V shed 8 bases and J 0 bases; nucleotides not matched to a gene: 7. This clonotype was counted only a few times. Its antigen is not identified. TCRdb processed the 5' RACE reads anew with MiXCR; each CDR3 protein has one entry. Counted here are 500,000 to 700,000 distinct CDR3 sequences, about 7% occurring once; the ten biggest clones make up 1.6%. Study outcomes and limitations: Invariant cells of the MAIT and iNKT types might have partly distorted the zero-insertion analyses. Not following the same donors, the study drew its conclusions from cross-sectional statistical analysis.

These data were likewise used in another study, on yellow fever vaccine responses in identical twins.

V gene TRBV6-1 combines with J gene TRBJ2-1; the match to TRBD2 covers 7 bases. The receptor was isolated from a woman between 18 and 29 years old in good health. The sequenced sample was PBMCs. The CDR3 region has the DNA TGTGCCAGCTGGGGGGGGACGAGCTCCTACAATGAGCAGTTCTTC. Translated: CASWGGTSSYNEQFF.